A single sample gave rise to the 27 T cell receptor beta chains below, sequenced in a study of T cells after yellow fever vaccination. From the 5' RACE reads, TCRdb called clonotypes with MiXCR, one entry per CDR3 protein. The data contain some 110,000 distinct CDR3 sequences, 8% to 9.5% of them singletons. The specimen comprised CD8+ T cells sorted from PBMCs, sampled 45 days after the yellow fever booster vaccination. The receptors come from a man aged 30 to 45 who received the YFV17D yellow fever vaccine.

This clonotype has a count of ten or more. V and J are TRBV7-3 and TRBJ2-3; unclear D gene. Germline V gene lookup returns CDR1 SGHTA and CDR2 FQGTGA. Trimming took 5 bases from V and 0 from J, leaving 12 bases between them. The CDR3 is made up of 15 amino acids. DNA of the CDR3: TGTGCCAGCAGCCCAAGTATTGGCAGCACAGATACGCAGTATTTT. Protein sequence: CASSPSIGSTDTQYF.

A word on this clonotype: It may be a read error: a sequence one base away is much more abundant. The rearrangement uses TRBV27 and TRBJ2-2; TRBD2 matches at 7 bases. Germline CDR1 reads MNHEY; CDR2 reads SMNVEV (reference sequence). The CDR3 has 17 amino acids. CDR3 coding DNA: TGTCCCAGCAGACCCGTTGTGGGGGAGGGCCCTCCCGGGGAGCTGTTTTTT. It is translated as CPSRPVVGEGPPGELFF.

A word on this clonotype: A much larger clone lies a single base off, so this may be a read error. The CDR3 DNA follows: TGTGCCAGCAGTATCCAGATCACAGATACGCAGTATTTT. Translating it yields CASSIQITDTQYF. The rearrangement uses TRBV28 and TRBJ2-3; the D is unclear. This CDR3 has 13 amino acids. V lost 5 bases and J 2 bases, leaving 8 bases between the germline ends. Per the germline V gene, CDR1 is MDHEN and CDR2 is SYDVKM.

This clonotype was counted many times. The chain has TRBV5-1 and TRBJ2-1, with 10 bases fitting TRBD1. Germline values: CDR1 SGHRS, CDR2 YFSETQ. V shed 3 bases and J 8 bases; nucleotides not matched to a gene: 8. The CDR3 is made up of 15 amino acids. This CDR3 is CASSSPGQGYDEQFF. CDR3 coding DNA: TGCGCCAGCAGCTCCCCGGGACAGGGGTACGATGAGCAGTTCTTC.

This clonotype was seen many times. The V call is TRBV7-2, the J call TRBJ2-1; D gene unclear. CDR3 length equals 14 residues. Germline CDR1 and CDR2: SGHTA and FQGNSA. Deletions cut 1 base from V and 10 bases from J, with 14 bases between. CDR3 region: CASSLVGRVYEQFF. The CDR3 DNA reads TGTGCCAGCAGCTTAGTTGGTAGAGTTTACGAGCAGTTCTTC.

This clonotype was seen repeatedly, ten times or more. V is TRBV6-5 and J is TRBJ1-2; D not resolved. With 0 bases removed from V and 5 bases from J, the gap between germline ends came to 13 bases. Germline CDR1 reads MNHEY; CDR2 reads SVGAGI. The CDR3 totals 15 residues. CDR3: CASSYSGSPIYGYTF. The CDR3 coding sequence is TGTGCCAGCAGTTACTCCGGGAGCCCGATATATGGCTACACCTTC.

This clonotype has only a few counts. The CDR3 DNA reads as TGTGCCAGCAGCCACCCGGGCCGTTGGGGTGAGCAGTTCTTC. Translated, it gives CASSHPGRWGEQFF. V is TRBV3-1 and J is TRBJ2-1; no definite D call. The V and J ends lost 3 bases and 9 bases respectively, with 15 bases between them. The CDR3 extends over 14 amino acids. Germline loops: CDR1 LGHDT, CDR2 YNNKEL (reference sequence).

The chain carries TRBV7-9 and TRBJ2-1; 9 nucleotides match TRBD2. The CDR3 is made up of 15 amino acids. From germline, CDR1 is SEHNR and CDR2 FQNEAQ (reference sequence). After removal of 5 bases from V and 10 bases from J, the junction contained 12 bases not matched to a gene. CDR3 nucleotide sequence: TGTGCCAGCAGCCCAGAGGGCGGGAGGGCCGGAGAGCAGTTCTTC. Translating it yields CASSPEGGRAGEQFF. Using reference TRBV7-9 and TRBJ2-1 for the parts outside the CDR3, the full variable domain is DTGVSQNPRHKITKRGQNVTFRCDPISEHNRLYWYRQTLGQGPEFLTYFQNEAQLEKSRLLSDRFSAERPKGSFSTLEIQRTEQGDSAMYLCASSPEGGRAGEQFFGPGTRLTVL.

This clonotype was counted ten times or more. V and J are TRBV14 and TRBJ2-7, with unresolved D. The V gene lost 1 base and the J gene lost 2 bases, with 6 bases spanning the gap. Germline lookup yields CDR1 SGHDN and CDR2 FVKESK. This CDR3 has 13 amino acids. The CDR3 DNA reads as TGTGCCAGCAGCCAAGGATTACCCTACGAGCAGTACTTC. This gives the protein CASSQGLPYEQYF.

The sample holds many counts of this clonotype. The gene calls are TRBV10-3 and TRBJ2-7; 9 positions match TRBD2. Germline V lookup: CDR1 ENHRY, CDR2 SYGVKD. The CDR3 is 14 residues long. With V trimmed by 2 bases and J by 7 bases, 6 bases remained unmatched. The CDR3 sequence: CAISEGGLASEQYF. The CDR3 DNA reads TGTGCCATCAGTGAGGGGGGACTAGCTTCTGAGCAGTACTTC.

This clonotype was counted a few times. The chain is built from TRBV7-8 and TRBJ2-7; D tentatively fits TRBD1 or TRBD2 (7 bases each). The CDR3 loop spans 12 amino acids. CDR1 and CDR2 (germline): SGHVS, FQNEAQ. V was cut by 8 bases and J by 7 bases, with 15 bases left in between. The DNA for the CDR3 is TGTGCCAGCGCGTCAGGGGGAGGGGAGCAGTACTTC. Amino acid sequence: CASASGGGEQYF. The whole variable domain, remainder taken from reference TRBV7-8 and TRBJ2-7, is GAGVSQSPRYKVAKRGQDVALRCDPISGHVSLFWYQQALGQGPEFLTYFQNEAQLDKSGLPSDRFFAERPEGSVSTLKIQRTQQEDSAVYLCASASGGGEQYFGPGTRLTVT.

This clonotype occurred a few times. The chain couples TRBV29-1 to TRBJ1-2; no clear D gene. CDR3 length equals 15 residues. V lost 1 base, J lost 4 bases, and 16 bases lay in between. Germline CDR1 and CDR2: SQVTM and ANQGSEA. The CDR3: CSVEGIAPQPYGYTF. The CDR3 bases are TGCAGCGTTGAAGGGATAGCTCCCCAGCCCTATGGCTACACCTTC.

This clonotype has a handful of counts. V and J are TRBV24-1 and TRBJ2-3; TRBD1 agrees at 11 bases. Germline V gives CDR1 KGHDR, CDR2 SFDVKD. The V segment lost 9 bases and the J segment 5 bases; nucleotides outside the gene matches: 3. The CDR3 length is 13 residues. The CDR3 DNA follows: TGTGCCACCCGGACAGGGGGCGAAGATACGCAGTATTTT. This codes for CATRTGGEDTQYF.

This clonotype was observed many times. The gene calls are TRBV12-3 or TRBV12-4 and TRBJ2-6; no firm D call. This CDR3 is 13 amino acids long. The V end lost 8 bases, the J end lost 0 bases, and 5 bases lay between the germline ends. In nucleotides, the CDR3 is TGTGCCAGCTCTAACTCTGGGGCCAACGTCCTGACTTTC. Encoded protein: CASSNSGANVLTF.

This clonotype was found a few times. The chain couples TRBV27 to TRBJ2-7; TRBD1 aligns across 8 bases. Trimming at V came to 8 bases and at J to 4 bases, leaving 13 bases not matched to a gene. The germline V gene encodes CDR1 MNHEY and CDR2 SMNVEV (reference sequence). The CDR3 runs to 15 residues. This CDR3 is CASAIRGQGLYEQYF. CDR3 bases: TGTGCCAGCGCAATACGTGGACAGGGATTATACGAGCAGTACTTC.

The chain links TRBV5-4 to TRBJ1-1; the D is unclear. The length of the CDR3 is 14 residues. Germline V gives CDR1 SGHNT, CDR2 YYREEE (reference sequence). Trimming shortened V by 4 bases and J by 1 base, and 11 bases separated the two germline ends. The CDR3 region has the DNA TGTGCCAGCAGCCGCGTGGAGGGGAACACTGAAGCTTTCTTT. Translated, it gives CASSRVEGNTEAFF.

This clonotype was counted only a few times. Written as DNA, the CDR3 is TGTGCCAGCAGCCCCCGGGACTCCCGCCTTGAAGAGCAGTACTTC. Amino acid sequence: CASSPRDSRLEEQYF. The gene calls are TRBV11-1 and TRBJ2-7, with D perhaps TRBD2 (6 bases). The CDR3 spans 15 residues. CDR1 is SGHAT and CDR2 is FQDESV in the germline V gene (reference sequence). V lost 5 bases and J lost 7, with 21 bases in between.

At least ten counts were recorded for this clonotype. The V gene is TRBV29-1, the J gene TRBJ2-2; tentatively, D is TRBD1 (6 bases). The CDR3 spans 13 residues. V lost 5 bases and J lost 1, with 8 bases in between. Germline CDR1 and CDR2: SQVTM and ANQGSEA. The CDR3 protein is CSVKGVNTGELFF. CDR3 DNA: TGCAGCGTTAAGGGGGTGAACACCGGGGAGCTGTTTTTT.

This chain links TRBV28 with TRBJ2-5, with D tentatively TRBD2 (6 bases). The CDR3 has 13 residues. The V gene lost 8 bases and the J gene lost 4 bases, with 14 bases spanning the gap. The germline V gene has CDR1 MDHEN and CDR2 SYDVKM. CDR3: CASGRGVGETQYF. CDR3 in DNA: TGTGCCAGCGGTCGCGGGGTAGGAGAGACCCAGTACTTC.

On this clonotype itself: A read error is possible here, since a much larger clone lies one base away. V gene TRBV18 combines with J gene TRBJ2-1; no clear D gene. V gave up 3 bases and J gave up 7 bases, with 16 bases separating them. Germline V gene data show CDR1 as KGHSH and CDR2 as LQKENI. The CDR3 length is 15 residues. This CDR3 is CASSPLKNYPNEQFF. CDR3 nucleotides: TGTGCCAGCTCACCCCTAAAGAACTACCCTAATGAGCAGTTCTTC.

This clonotype was seen ten or more times. The chain combines TRBV4-3 with TRBJ2-3; TRBD2 aligns across 9 bases. The V and J ends lost 0 bases and 2 bases, in that order; junction bases with no gene match: 3. Germline lookup yields CDR1 LGHNA and CDR2 YSLEER. The CDR3 runs 16 residues. The CDR3 region is CASSQEAGGPTDTQYF. The CDR3 DNA reads TGCGCCAGCAGCCAAGAGGCGGGAGGGCCCACAGATACGCAGTATTTT.

This clonotype was seen more than once but under ten times. The chain combines TRBV5-1 with TRBJ1-1; 10 nucleotides line up with TRBD1. The CDR3 totals 14 residues. V trimming: 4 bases; J trimming: 4 bases; junction bases outside the gene matches: 4. Germline CDR1 and CDR2: SGHRS and YFSETQ. CDR3: CASSERTGGTEAFF. The DNA of the CDR3 is TGCGCCAGCAGCGAAAGGACAGGGGGCACTGAAGCTTTCTTT.

At least ten counts were recorded for this clonotype. The chain combines TRBV7-9 with TRBJ2-7; D might be TRBD1 (6 bases). The CDR3 runs 14 residues. Germline assignment: CDR1 SEHNR and CDR2 FQNEAQ (reference sequence). V lost 0 bases to trimming and J lost 5 bases, with 11 bases between them. The CDR3 is CASSLAPAGDEQYF. For the CDR3, the DNA is TGTGCCAGCAGCTTAGCTCCCGCAGGGGACGAGCAGTACTTC.

There are many counts of this clonotype. The rearrangement links TRBV28 to TRBJ2-5; 10 nucleotides match TRBD2. Germline assignment: CDR1 MDHEN and CDR2 SYDVKM. V trimming: 4 bases; J trimming: 4 bases; junction bases outside the gene matches: 12. The CDR3 runs 17 residues. CDR3 sequence (DNA): TGTGCCAGCAGTTCCATCCCCAGCGGGAGGGCCAGAGAGACCCAGTACTTC. This encodes CASSSIPSGRARETQYF.

There are many counts of this clonotype. This sequence joins TRBV29-1 and TRBJ1-1; possible D gene TRBD1, 5 bases. The CDR3 has 15 amino acids. With 3 bases removed from V and 0 bases from J, the gap between germline ends came to 14 bases. Germline CDR1 SQVTM, CDR2 ANQGSEA. CDR3 loop: CSVEASGWMNTEAFF. CDR3 sequence (DNA): TGCAGCGTTGAGGCCTCAGGGTGGATGAACACTGAAGCTTTCTTT.

V usage is TRBV15 and J usage is TRBJ2-1; 10 bases align to TRBD2. In germline, CDR1 is LNHNV, CDR2 YYDKDF (reference sequence). The CDR3 is made up of 17 amino acids. V trimming: 10 bases; J trimming: 9 bases; junction bases outside the gene matches: 21. The CDR3 coding sequence is TGTGCCATCGGGGGGTCTAGCGGGAGTATAGAGTACGGTGAGCAGTTCTTC. Amino acid sequence: CAIGGSSGSIEYGEQFF. Filled out from reference TRBV15 and TRBJ2-1, the complete variable domain reads DAMVIQNPRYQVTQFGKPVTLSCSQTLNHNVMYWYQQKSSQAPKLLFHYYDKDFNNEADTPDNFQSRRPNTSFCFLDIRSPGLGDTAMYLCAIGGSSGSIEYGEQFFGPGTRLTVL.

This clonotype was observed many times. The chain recombines TRBV7-8 with TRBJ2-7; D remains unclear. V lost 5 bases and J lost 13, with 24 bases in between. This CDR3 has 14 residues. From germline, CDR1 is SGHVS and CDR2 FQNEAQ. The CDR3 here is CASSQEVGQREVYF. CDR3 sequence (DNA): TGTGCCAGCAGCCAAGAGGTTGGTCAGAGAGAAGTCTACTTC. Together with reference TRBV7-8 and TRBJ2-7, the CDR3 gives the full variable domain: GAGVSQSPRYKVAKRGQDVALRCDPISGHVSLFWYQQALGQGPEFLTYFQNEAQLDKSGLPSDRFFAERPEGSVSTLKIQRTQQEDSAVYLCASSQEVGQREVYFGPGTRLTVT.